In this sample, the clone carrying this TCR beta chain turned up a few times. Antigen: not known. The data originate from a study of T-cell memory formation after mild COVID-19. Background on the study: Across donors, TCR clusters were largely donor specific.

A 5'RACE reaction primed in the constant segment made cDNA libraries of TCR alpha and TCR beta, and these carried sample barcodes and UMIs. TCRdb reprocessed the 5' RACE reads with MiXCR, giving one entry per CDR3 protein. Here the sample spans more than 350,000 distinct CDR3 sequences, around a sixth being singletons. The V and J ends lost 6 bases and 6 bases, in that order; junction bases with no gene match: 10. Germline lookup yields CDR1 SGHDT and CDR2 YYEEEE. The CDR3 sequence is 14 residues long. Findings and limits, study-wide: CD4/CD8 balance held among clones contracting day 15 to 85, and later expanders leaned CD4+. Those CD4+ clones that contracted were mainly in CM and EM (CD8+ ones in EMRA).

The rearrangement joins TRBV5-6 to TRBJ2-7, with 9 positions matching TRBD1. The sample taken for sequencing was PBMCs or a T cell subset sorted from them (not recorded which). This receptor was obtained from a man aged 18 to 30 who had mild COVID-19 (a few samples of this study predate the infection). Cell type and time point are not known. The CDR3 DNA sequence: TGTGCCAGCACCTGGGGACAGGGTACCTTCGAGCAGTACTTC. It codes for CASTWGQGTFEQYF.